The present T cell receptor beta chain was sequenced within a study of T-cell reconstitution after alpha-beta-depleted transplantation in children. Preparing the TCRbeta library involved the use of unique molecular identifiers. MiXCR, run by TCRdb on the PCR reads, gives a single entry per CDR3 protein. The data hold roughly 190,000 distinct CDR3 sequences, with roughly 15% observed a single time. The CDR3 covers 15 residues. Per germline, CDR1 MDHEN and CDR2 SYDVKM. The V and J ends lost 3 bases and 4 bases respectively, with 12 bases between them. The count of this clonotype is one. V and J are TRBV28 and TRBJ1-4; maybe TRBD1 (5 bases). The clonotype originates from a human donor who donated a stem cell graft to a child with acute lymphoblastic leukemia. The sample was PBMCs from the stem cell graft donor, taken from the stem cell graft. The CDR3 spells CASSFPGTHNEKLFF. CDR3 nucleotide sequence: TGTGCCAGCAGTTTCCCCGGGACCCATAATGAAAAACTGTTTTTT.